Each of the 13 T cell receptor beta chains below was sequenced from the same sample in a study of blood T cell repertoires in COVID-19. The table came from immunoSEQ multiplex PCR; TCRdb's copy has only in-frame clones and leaves some out. The data show under 500,000 clones, roughly nine tenths seen once. Material for sequencing was PBMCs or T cells enriched from blood (not recorded which). These receptors came from a woman under 30 with acute COVID-19.

The genes are TRBV5-1 and TRBJ2-5; possible D gene TRBD2, 6 bases. This CDR3 has 15 amino acids. Trimming took off 4 bases at V and 2 bases at J, with 15 bases between the two ends. The germline gives CDR1 SGHRS, CDR2 YFSETQ. CDR3 nucleotide sequence: TGCGCCAGCAGCCTCCGGGACTCAAAGCAAGAGACCCAGTACTTC. Its translation: CASSLRDSKQETQYF. The variable domain in full, with the rest retrieved from reference TRBV5-1 and TRBJ2-5, is KAGVTQTPRYLIKTRGQQVTLSCSPISGHRSVSWYQQTPGQGLQFLFEYFSETQRNKGNFPGRFSGRQFSNSRSEMNVSTLELGDSALYLCASSLRDSKQETQYFGPGTRLLVL.

This rearrangement joins TRBV7-9 to TRBJ2-1; D possibly corresponds to TRBD2 (6 bases). The germline CDR1 and CDR2 sequences are SEHNR and FQNEAQ (reference sequence). The CDR3 has 14 residues. Deletions cut 1 base from V and 4 bases from J, with 8 bases between. The CDR3 DNA reads TGTGCCAGCAGCTTAGGGACTACTTACAATGAGCAGTTCTTC. This encodes CASSLGTTYNEQFF.

The chain uses TRBV6-6 and TRBJ1-2, with TRBD1 as a possible D gene (5 bases). The CDR3 covers 13 residues. V dropped 2 bases and J dropped 8 bases, with 12 bases sitting between them. Germline-derived CDR1 and CDR2 are MNHNY and SVGAGI (reference sequence). The CDR3 nucleotides are TGTGCCAGCAGTTACAGGGGCTTTGGAGGCTACACCTTC. It codes for CASSYRGFGGYTF.

This clone has just one count. The genes are TRBV9 and TRBJ2-4; 8 nucleotides agree with TRBD2. The V gene's germline CDR1 is SGDLS and CDR2 YYNGEE. This CDR3 contains 14 residues. Unmatched junction bases numbered 2, after V lost 0 bases and J lost 6 bases. CDR3 protein: CASSVGRGANIQYF. In nucleotides, the CDR3 is TGTGCCAGCAGCGTAGGGCGGGGGGCAAACATTCAGTACTTC.

The V gene is TRBV4-1, the J gene TRBJ1-1; no clear D. Per the germline V gene, CDR1 is MGHRA and CDR2 is YSYEKL. The CDR3 extends over 14 amino acids. V lost 5 bases, J lost 1 base, and 11 bases lay in between. Written as DNA, the CDR3 is TGCGCCAGCAGCTACAAAGCGGGGAACACTGAAGCTTTCTTT. It specifies CASSYKAGNTEAFF.

The sample holds a few counts of this clone. The V call is TRBV18, the J call TRBJ1-1, with TRBD1 identical over 10 bases. The CDR3 contains 16 residues. Germline lookup yields CDR1 KGHSH and CDR2 LQKENI. The trim removed 5 bases at V and 3 bases at J, leaving 9 bases unmatched. In nucleotides, the CDR3 is TGTGCCAGCTCATCCGGGACAGGGGATTTTGACACTGAAGCTTTCTTT. It codes for CASSSGTGDFDTEAFF.

The chain couples TRBV9 to TRBJ2-2; 8 nucleotides line up with TRBD2. This CDR3 spans 20 amino acids. J lost 4 bases, V lost 0 bases, and 17 bases had no gene match. Germline-derived CDR1 and CDR2 are SGDLS and YYNGEE. CDR3 nucleotide sequence: TGTGCCAGCAGCGTAGACTCCGCCGGGGGGGCCCTTCGGGGCACCGGGGAGCTGTTTTTT. Translating gives CASSVDSAGGALRGTGELFF.

The CDR3 nucleotides are TGTGCCAGCAGCTTAGACGGGGGGATTCAAGAGACCCAGTACTTC. This encodes CASSLDGGIQETQYF. This sequence joins TRBV13 and TRBJ2-5, with 7 bases that match TRBD2. Germline loops: CDR1 PRHDT, CDR2 FYEKMQ (reference sequence). J lost 2 bases, V lost 1 base, and 4 bases had no gene match. The CDR3 length is 15 residues. The whole variable domain, remainder taken from reference TRBV13 and TRBJ2-5, is AAGVIQSPRHLIKEKRETATLKCYPIPRHDTVYWYQQGPGQDPQFLISFYEKMQSDKGSIPDRFSAQQFSDYHSELNMSSLELGDSALYFCASSLDGGIQETQYFGPGTRLLVL.

This rearrangement joins TRBV28 to TRBJ2-7; a weak D match, TRBD2 (6 bases). This CDR3 is built from 16 residues. The germline CDR1 and CDR2 sequences are MDHEN and SYDVKM. The ends were cut back, 5 bases at V and 8 bases at J, with 25 bases in the middle. The CDR3 here is CASSARGGTPRTQQYF. Here the CDR3 DNA reads TGTGCCAGCAGTGCGCGTGGCGGGACCCCACGGACCCAGCAGTACTTC.

The table lists this clone with a count of one. V gene TRBV18 combines with J gene TRBJ1-2; TRBD1 matches at 7 bases. Trimming cost V 2 bases and J 10 bases; bases outside gene matches: 22. In germline, CDR1 is KGHSH, CDR2 LQKENI. The CDR3 runs 18 residues. CDR3 in DNA: TGTGCCAGCTCACCAGTCAAACCAGGGGGAAGTATACATAGCGACTACACCTTC. Protein sequence: CASSPVKPGGSIHSDYTF.

This chain connects TRBV28 to TRBJ1-2, with TRBD1 identical over 12 bases. CDR3 length: 16 amino acids. The trim removed 3 bases at V and 5 bases at J, leaving 7 bases unmatched. The germline gives CDR1 MDHEN, CDR2 SYDVKM. CDR3 DNA sequence: TGTGCCAGCAGTTTTGACCGGGACAGGGGGCGTTATGGCTACACCTTC. Translated: CASSFDRDRGRYGYTF.

This chain joins TRBV28 and TRBJ1-2; possible D gene TRBD1, 6 bases. This CDR3 region has 15 residues. Germline V CDR1 and CDR2: MDHEN, SYDVKM. Trimming removed 1 base at V and 0 bases at J, with 9 bases between. The CDR3 region has the DNA TGTGCCAGCAGTTTATACAGGGCCTCTAACTATGGCTACACCTTC. It is translated as CASSLYRASNYGYTF.

The chain links TRBV4-2 to TRBJ2-7; a possible D gene is TRBD2 (5 bases). Trimming took off 0 bases at V and 2 bases at J, with 8 bases between the two ends. There are 14 residues in the CDR3. Germline V gene lookup returns CDR1 LGHNA and CDR2 YNFKEQ. CDR3 DNA: TGTGCCAGCAGCCAAGAACCTAGCACCTACGAGCAGTACTTC. Translating gives CASSQEPSTYEQYF.